The clone carrying this TCR beta chain appeared a single time. One end of the junction does not line up with germline, which may come from a read error. This CDR3 is built from 17 residues. From germline, CDR1 is SGHVS and CDR2 FQNEAQ. Every patient was affected by relapse after autologous stem cell transplantation, while exposure to brentuximab vedotin was not uniform. The table came from immunoSEQ multiplex PCR; TCRdb's copy has only in-frame clones and leaves some out. The sample has under 20,000 clones, about 81% seen once. These data are taken from a study of PD-1 blockade in classical Hodgkin lymphoma.

This sequence was found in a human donor with classical Hodgkin lymphoma. The V gene is TRBV7-8, the J gene TRBJ1-5, with D tentatively TRBD1 (5 bases). The sample in question was peripheral blood mononuclear cells (PBMCs), obtained before the second cycle of nivolumab. DNA of the CDR3: TGTGCCAGCAGCCTAGCCCCGCTTGGGGACGGCTTCGTCCCCCAGCATTTT. Translating gives CASSLAPLGDGFVPQHF. Full variable domain (remainder filled in from reference TRBV7-8 and TRBJ1-5): GAGVSQSPRYKVAKRGQDVALRCDPISGHVSLFWYQQALGQGPEFLTYFQNEAQLDKSGLPSDRFFAERPEGSVSTLKIQRTQQEDSAVYLCASSLAPLGDGFVPQHFGDGTRLSIL.